The TCR beta chain under discussion was sequenced for a study of a mutant IDH1 vaccine in newly diagnosed glioma. Study as a whole: Across weeks 1, 3, 5, 7, 11, 15, 19 and 23, patients received a vaccination each time, eight in all. Either 4-6 weeks after radiotherapy alone or alongside temozolomide, vaccination was begun.

Worth noting for this clone: The antigen remains unidentified.

Study-wide findings and caveats: Pseudoprogression appears to have had no connection to changes in top peripheral T cell clonotypes.

Produced via immunoSEQ multiplex PCR; TCRdb's table is partial and in-frame only. This sample has 30,000 to 40,000 clones, with around 85% found just once. Time point of the sample: week 5, during vaccination. With topical imiquimod, each dose of the vaccine consisted of 300 ug of mutant IDH1 20-mer peptide. Germline values: CDR1 SGHVS, CDR2 FQNEAQ. Unmatched junction bases numbered 10, after V lost 8 bases and J lost 5 bases. This CDR3 comprises 14 residues. This sequence was found in a man aged 30 to 39 with glioma. The sequenced sample was PBMCs, obtained from a glioma patient whose treatment included an IDH1 peptide vaccine. This rearrangement joins TRBV7-8 to TRBJ1-1; 8 bases are a match to TRBD1. CDR3 sequence reads: CASADREGETEAFF. As DNA, the CDR3 is TGTGCCAGCGCGGACAGGGAGGGAGAAACTGAAGCTTTCTTT. Using reference TRBV7-8 and TRBJ1-1 for the parts outside the CDR3, the full variable domain is GAGVSQSPRYKVAKRGQDVALRCDPISGHVSLFWYQQALGQGPEFLTYFQNEAQLDKSGLPSDRFFAERPEGSVSTLKIQRTQQEDSAVYLCASADREGETEAFFGQGTRLTVV.